This T cell receptor (beta chain) stems from a study of T cells in Graves' hyperthyroidism and ophthalmopathy. CDR1 is MNHEY and CDR2 is SVGEGT in the germline V gene. The CDR3 consists of 18 residues. V shed 2 bases, J shed 3 bases, and the junction held 12 bases outside the gene matches. This clonotype came up many times. Researchers amplified the TCR beta CDR3 regions from RNA transcripts. The primer set for the first-round RT-PCR of the TCR CDR3 was HTBI. MiXCR was run by TCRdb on the multiplex PCR reads, yielding one entry per CDR3 protein. The sample includes around 480,000 distinct CDR3 sequences, 13% to 15% of them seen just once.

J is TRBJ2-7 and V is TRBV6-2 or TRBV6-3, with 11 bases lining up with TRBD2. Material: blood. The receptor comes from a woman aged 18-29 years with Graves' hyperthyroidism. Written as DNA, the CDR3 is TGTGCCAGCAGTTACCGAGGGACTAGCGGACCCTGGGACTACGAGCAGTACTTC. Translated: CASSYRGTSGPWDYEQYF.